The 22 T cell receptor beta chains presented below share a single source sample, sequenced in a study of chemoradiotherapy in HPV16-positive cancers. Data came from immunoSEQ multiplex PCR; TCRdb stores just in-frame clones and leaves some out. The sample records roughly 12,000 clones, 63% being singletons. This specimen was collected from a patient who underwent chemoradiotherapy. All receptors derive from a human donor with HPV-associated anogenital cancer.

The J gene is TRBJ2-5, the V gene TRBV14; no firm D call. The CDR3 extends over 14 amino acids. V dropped 4 bases and J dropped 1 base, with 10 bases sitting between them. Germline lookup yields CDR1 SGHDN and CDR2 FVKESK. The CDR3 DNA is TGTGCCAGCAGCCTCATGGGTTTCCAAGAGACCCAGTACTTC. Translating it yields CASSLMGFQETQYF.

The CDR3 DNA reads as TGCGCCAGCAGCTTGGTTGGGACCGGGGAGCTGTTTTTT. It codes for CASSLVGTGELFF. This chain uses TRBV5-1 with TRBJ2-2; D uncertain. Germline V gives CDR1 SGHRS, CDR2 YFSETQ. V was cut by 0 bases and J by 5 bases, with 5 bases left in between. The CDR3 loop spans 13 amino acids.

The CDR3 here is CASSIGPGPTGSGYTF. The CDR3 nucleotides are TGTGCCAGTAGTATCGGGCCGGGGCCTACCGGGAGTGGCTACACCTTC. J is TRBJ1-2 and V is TRBV19; possibly TRBD1 for D (5 bases). This CDR3 contains 16 residues. Between the trimmed V and J ends, which lost 3 bases and 7 bases, there was a span of 21 bases. Germline CDR1 reads LNHDA; CDR2 reads SQIVND (reference sequence).

This clone was seen more than once but under ten times. The chain joins TRBV5-5 to TRBJ2-7, with 8 bases that match TRBD1. The CDR3 is made up of 14 amino acids. Germline loops: CDR1 SGHKS, CDR2 YYEKEE (reference sequence). The V segment lost 4 bases and the J segment 3 bases; nucleotides outside the gene matches: 6. The CDR3: CASSPWTGSYEQYF. The CDR3 bases are TGTGCCAGCAGCCCCTGGACAGGGAGCTACGAGCAGTACTTC.

The V gene is TRBV9, the J gene TRBJ1-4; the D gene is possibly TRBD1 (5 bases). Germline V gives CDR1 SGDLS, CDR2 YYNGEE. Trimming removed 4 bases at V and 6 bases at J, with 16 bases between. CDR3 length: 15 residues. The CDR3 reads CASSPPGVNDEKLFF. CDR3 nucleotide sequence: TGTGCCAGCAGCCCACCGGGGGTAAACGATGAAAAACTGTTTTTT.

A single count supports this clone. The chain carries TRBV5-1 and TRBJ2-1, with unresolved D. Germline values: CDR1 SGHRS, CDR2 YFSETQ. The V end lost 1 base, the J end lost 2 bases, and 10 bases lay between the germline ends. The CDR3 loop spans 15 amino acids. The CDR3 sequence: CASSLTDPTYNEQFF. The CDR3 DNA reads as TGCGCCAGCAGCTTGACGGATCCTACCTACAATGAGCAGTTCTTC.

This clone turned up a few times. J is TRBJ1-1 and V is TRBV7-8; D is uncertain. The CDR3 length is 13 residues. The germline V gene has CDR1 SGHVS and CDR2 FQNEAQ. V was cut by 4 bases and J by 7 bases, with 13 bases left in between. CDR3 residues: CASSSRLPNEAFF. CDR3 in DNA: TGTGCCAGCAGCTCCCGACTGCCAAATGAAGCTTTCTTT. The full variable domain, with the rest looked up from reference TRBV7-8 and TRBJ1-1, is GAGVSQSPRYKVAKRGQDVALRCDPISGHVSLFWYQQALGQGPEFLTYFQNEAQLDKSGLPSDRFFAERPEGSVSTLKIQRTQQEDSAVYLCASSSRLPNEAFFGQGTRLTVV.

A few counts support this clone. This chain connects TRBV7-9 to TRBJ1-5; D is uncertain. Trimming stripped 1 base from V and 5 bases from J, with 12 bases between. Germline V lookup: CDR1 SEHNR, CDR2 FQNEAQ (reference sequence). This CDR3 comprises 15 residues. The chain's CDR3 is CASSLGTSFHQPQHF. The CDR3 DNA reads TGTGCCAGCAGCTTAGGAACGAGTTTTCATCAGCCCCAGCATTTT.

This clone has just one count. The rearrangement links TRBV2 to TRBJ2-1; D not certain. CDR3 size: 11 residues. Per the germline V gene, CDR1 is SNHLY and CDR2 is FYNNEI. Trimming left V 5 bases short and J 6 bases short, with 5 bases between. CDR3 bases: TGTGCCAGCAGTCCTCGCAATGAGCAGTTCTTC. Translating it yields CASSPRNEQFF.

This clone has a handful of counts. The gene calls are TRBV4-2 and TRBJ1-3, with TRBD1 matching 8 bases. Germline CDR1 reads LGHNA; CDR2 reads YNFKEQ. The CDR3 has 14 residues. Trimming cost V 1 base and J 7 bases; bases outside gene matches: 3. The CDR3 DNA sequence: TGTGCCAGCAGCCAAGGACAGGGGATTAACACCATATATTTT. Translation: CASSQGQGINTIYF.

The rearrangement links TRBV7-9 to TRBJ2-1, with D unresolved. The CDR3 length is 14 residues. Between the trimmed V and J ends, which lost 4 bases and 9 bases, there was a span of 16 bases. Per the germline V gene, CDR1 is SEHNR and CDR2 is FQNEAQ (reference sequence). The CDR3 sequence: CASSSLTRYGEQFF. CDR3 DNA: TGTGCCAGCAGCTCTTTGACCAGATACGGTGAGCAGTTCTTC.

The chain carries TRBV11-2 and TRBJ2-2, with D maybe TRBD2 (6 bases). The V end was cut by 5 bases, the J end by 2 bases, with 12 bases between. Germline V gives CDR1 SGHAT, CDR2 FQNNGV. This CDR3 is built from 15 residues. For the CDR3, the DNA is TGTGCCAGCAGCCGCGGGACTTTAAACACCGGGGAGCTGTTTTTT. Translation: CASSRGTLNTGELFF.

The chain has TRBV9 and TRBJ2-1, with D possibly being TRBD2 (6 bases). V was cut by 4 bases and J by 6 bases, with 14 bases left in between. The germline V gene has CDR1 SGDLS and CDR2 YYNGEE. CDR3 size: 14 residues. CDR3 nucleotides: TGTGCCAGCAGCTCCCGGACTATATTCAATGAGCAGTTCTTC. Protein product: CASSSRTIFNEQFF. The full variable domain, rest sourced from reference TRBV9 and TRBJ2-1, is DSGVTQTPKHLITATGQRVTLRCSPRSGDLSVYWYQQSLDQGLQFLIQYYNGEERAKGNILERFSAQQFPDLHSELNLSSLELGDSALYFCASSSRTIFNEQFFGPGTRLTVL.

The chain couples TRBV9 to TRBJ2-3, with TRBD2 as a possible D gene (6 bases). CDR1 and CDR2 (germline): SGDLS, YYNGEE. The CDR3 runs 13 residues. V was shortened by 3 bases and J by 3 bases, with 8 bases between the two germline ends. Written as DNA, the CDR3 is TGTGCCAGCAGCGGCGGGATTACAGATACGCAGTATTTT. Its protein is CASSGGITDTQYF.

The gene calls are TRBV28 and TRBJ2-7; D may be TRBD1 or TRBD2 (6 bases each). The CDR3 contains 15 residues. The V end lost 10 bases, the J end lost 2 bases, and 21 bases lay between the germline ends. Germline V gene lookup returns CDR1 MDHEN and CDR2 SYDVKM. CDR3 loop: CATRGEDRRAYEQYF. Written as DNA, the CDR3 is TGTGCCACCAGGGGAGAAGACAGGAGGGCCTACGAGCAGTACTTC.

By sample share, this clone is large. This sample includes further DNA sequences coding for the same CDR3. The chain is built from TRBV2 and TRBJ2-3, with 7 bases fitting TRBD2. CDR1 and CDR2 from the germline V gene are SNHLY and FYNNEI. The CDR3 contains 14 residues. Germline trimming cut 6 bases from V and 3 bases from J; bases unmatched to any gene: 6. CDR3 nucleotides: TGTGCCAGCAGGGGAGGGGCTGGGACAGATACGCAGTATTTT. Translation gives CASRGGAGTDTQYF.

The CDR3 nucleotides are TGTGCCAGCACGGGCGGGGGTGGGGCCCAGTACTTC. Residues: CASTGGGGAQYF. The chain links TRBV2 to TRBJ2-5, with TRBD2 matching 7 bases. This CDR3 contains 12 residues. CDR1 and CDR2 (germline): SNHLY, FYNNEI. V shed 7 bases and J 9 bases; nucleotides not matched to a gene: 8.

The V and J genes are TRBV11-3 and TRBJ2-1, with 8 bases aligning to TRBD2. Trimming at V came to 8 bases and at J to 5 bases, leaving 5 bases not matched to a gene. This CDR3 spans 13 amino acids. CDR1 is SGHNT, CDR2 YENEEA, per germline. The CDR3 coding sequence is TGTGCCAGCGGCCGGGGGGGTGACAATGAGCAGTTCTTC. Its translation: CASGRGGDNEQFF.

The V call is TRBV10-3, the J call TRBJ2-7; D possibly corresponds to TRBD1 (8 bases). With 6 bases removed from V and 3 bases from J, the gap between germline ends came to 18 bases. Germline CDR1 is ENHRY and CDR2 is SYGVKD. CDR3 size: 15 residues. This CDR3 is CAISLQGGFGYEQYF. In nucleotides, the CDR3 is TGTGCCATCAGCTTACAGGGGGGGTTTGGCTACGAGCAGTACTTC.

The J gene is TRBJ1-1, the V gene TRBV27; weak D call: TRBD1 (6 bases). Germline lookup yields CDR1 MNHEY and CDR2 SMNVEV (reference sequence). The CDR3 runs to 14 residues. Trimming stripped 3 bases from V and 4 bases from J, with 12 bases between. The CDR3 loop reads CASSLRTERTEAFF. The DNA of the CDR3 is TGTGCCAGCAGTTTGAGGACAGAACGCACTGAAGCTTTCTTT.

The chain couples TRBV28 to TRBJ2-1; D call uncertain. The CDR3 sequence is 14 residues long. Germline CDR1 and CDR2: MDHEN and SYDVKM. Trimming left V 4 bases short and J 6 bases short, with 13 bases between. The CDR3 loop reads CASSSSRSLNEQFF. CDR3 bases: TGTGCCAGCAGTTCGAGCCGATCCCTCAATGAGCAGTTCTTC.

The chain joins TRBV10-3 to TRBJ1-2; D gene ambiguous. Looked up from germline, CDR1 is ENHRY and CDR2 is SYGVKD. This CDR3 is built from 15 residues. Trimming removed 10 bases from V and 6 bases from J, with 24 bases in between. Here the CDR3 DNA reads TGTGCCAGCGCCCCACTGGGAGGGCAAATAGATGGCTACACCTTC. Translated: CASAPLGGQIDGYTF.